The rows below give T cell receptor beta chains drawn from one sample of a study of blood T cells in healthy people across ages. TCRdb ran MiXCR on the 5' RACE reads and lists one entry per CDR3 protein. The table lists roughly 900,000 distinct CDR3 sequences, about 48% of them singletons. The sample consisted of blood. Receptors originate from a man aged 25 to 45 in good health. The CDR3 runs from the conserved cysteine through the conserved F or W. A D gene is named only where the DNA matches it firmly.

d_gene	v_gene	j_gene	CDR3aa
-	TRBV29-1	-	CSVEDPRGGPSNEQYF
TRBD1	TRBV12-3/TRBV12-4	TRBJ2-7	CASSSQGFDEQYF
TRBD1	TRBV20-1	TRBJ2-7	CSARWGTGGFEQYF
-	TRBV15	TRBJ1-2	CATSRDSQGSYGYTF
TRBD1	TRBV4-3	TRBJ2-1	CASSQAAAGGIGSGYNEQFF
-	TRBV30	TRBJ2-5	CAWSPGAGETQYF
-	TRBV9	TRBJ1-1	CASTGSNTEAFF
TRBD1	TRBV28	TRBJ2-7	CAIGTGSSYEQYF
-	TRBV20-1	TRBJ2-3	CSASDYTGRDTQYF
-	TRBV27	-	CASSLSTGSPYEQYF
-	TRBV15	-	CATSRDLYQGPPYEQYF